This entry lists 21 T cell receptor beta chains sequenced from one sample in a study of response to subunit inactivated influenza vaccine. TCRdb re-called the RT-PCR reads with MiXCR, one entry per CDR3 protein. This sample yields hundreds of thousands of distinct CDR3 sequences, of which 12% to 15% are seen a single time; less than 8.5% belongs to the top ten. This sample comprised PBMCs from blood, obtained 14 days before vaccination. These receptor sequences come from a man aged 50-59 years who received an inactivated influenza vaccine.

A few counts support this clonotype. The J gene is TRBJ2-3, the V gene TRBV6-1, with a possible D match to TRBD1 (6 bases). The CDR3 runs to 13 residues. Trimming removed 4 bases at V and 5 bases at J, with 10 bases between. Germline V gene lookup returns CDR1 MNHNS and CDR2 SASEGT. The CDR3 region is CASSVDRKDTQYF. Here the CDR3 DNA reads TGTGCCAGCAGTGTGGACAGAAAAGATACGCAGTATTTT.

J is TRBJ2-1 and V is TRBV7-2; D gene uncertain. The germline V and J ends were trimmed by 5 bases and 5 bases, with 13 bases remaining between them. This CDR3 has 14 amino acids. Looked up from germline, CDR1 is SGHTA and CDR2 is FQGNSA. This chain's CDR3 is CASSPTLRNNEQFF. The CDR3 DNA follows: TGTGCCAGCAGCCCCACGCTACGAAACAATGAGCAGTTCTTC.

This clonotype was counted ten times or more. This sequence joins TRBV18 and TRBJ1-3; D is uncertain. Per the germline V gene, CDR1 is KGHSH and CDR2 is LQKENI. CDR3 size: 14 residues. The V and J ends lost 0 bases and 0 bases respectively, with 3 bases between them. CDR3 sequence (DNA): TGTGCCAGCTCACCACCAGGCTCTGGAAACACCATATATTTT. Its protein is CASSPPGSGNTIYF.

The chain has TRBV5-1 and TRBJ1-3; D gene uncertain. V lost 0 bases to trimming and J lost 0 bases, with 10 bases between them. This CDR3 has 16 residues. The germline gives CDR1 SGHRS, CDR2 YFSETQ. The CDR3 loop is CASSLDALSSGNTIYF. The CDR3 DNA is TGCGCCAGCAGCTTGGATGCTTTGTCCTCTGGAAACACCATATATTTT.

This clonotype was detected only a few times. V and J are TRBV27 and TRBJ2-3, with D maybe TRBD1 (6 bases). CDR1 MNHEY and CDR2 SMNVEV come from the germline V gene (reference sequence). Trimming left V 6 bases short and J 3 bases short, with 13 bases between. CDR3 size: 14 residues. The CDR3 region is CASSRPDRTDTQYF. The CDR3 DNA reads as TGTGCCAGCAGCAGGCCAGACAGGACAGATACGCAGTATTTT.

V gene TRBV4-2 combines with J gene TRBJ2-4; D is ambiguous. The CDR3 spans 15 residues. Germline assignment: CDR1 LGHNA and CDR2 YNFKEQ. The V end was cut by 6 bases, the J end by 0 bases, with 12 bases between. This CDR3 is CASSQHNLAKNIQYF. The CDR3 DNA reads as TGTGCCAGCAGTCAACATAACTTAGCCAAAAACATTCAGTACTTC.

The V gene is TRBV12-3 or TRBV12-4, the J gene TRBJ2-7; no firm D call. The CDR3 runs to 12 residues. Trimming shortened V by 5 bases and J by 3 bases, and 8 bases separated the two germline ends. This CDR3 is CASSQNLYEQYF. The CDR3, as DNA: TGTGCCAGCAGTCAGAATCTCTACGAGCAGTACTTC.

The chain has TRBV20-1 and TRBJ2-1; D not certain. The CDR3 loop spans 14 amino acids. Trimming took 3 bases from V and 1 from J, leaving 10 bases between them. The germline gives CDR1 DFQATT, CDR2 SNEGSKA (reference sequence). The DNA for the CDR3 is TGCAGTGCTAGTTTGGTAGCTTCCTACAATGAGCAGTTCTTC. Translation gives CSASLVASYNEQFF.

This clonotype was observed a few times. The chain joins TRBV11-2 to TRBJ1-1; D is undetermined. The CDR3 sequence is 16 residues long. Germline V gene data show CDR1 as SGHAT and CDR2 as FQNNGV. Between the trimmed V and J ends, which lost 0 bases and 0 bases, there was a span of 11 bases. The CDR3 DNA sequence: TGTGCCAGCAGCTTAGAGTACAGCTACATGAACACTGAAGCTTTCTTT. It yields the protein CASSLEYSYMNTEAFF.

This clonotype was observed a few times. The CDR3 DNA reads TGTGCCAGCAGTACGGACAGGGGCCGCAATCAGCCCCAGCATTTT. It specifies CASSTDRGRNQPQHF. The chain recombines TRBV2 with TRBJ1-5; 9 bases are shared with TRBD1. The germline gives CDR1 SNHLY, CDR2 FYNNEI. Trimming at V came to 5 bases and at J to 2 bases, leaving 4 bases not matched to a gene. The CDR3 loop spans 15 amino acids.

This clonotype turned up a few times. The chain couples TRBV4-3 to TRBJ1-2; D is unresolved. Germline-derived CDR1 and CDR2 are LGHNA and YSLEER. With 1 base removed from V and 5 bases from J, the gap between germline ends came to 14 bases. The CDR3 is 15 amino acids. This CDR3 is CASSQAHGPFYGYTF. CDR3 coding DNA: TGCGCCAGCAGCCAAGCCCATGGGCCATTTTATGGCTACACCTTC.

The CDR3 sequence: CATGLLDTRADTQYF. CDR3 nucleotides: TGTGCCACGGGTCTGCTAGATACAAGGGCAGATACGCAGTATTTT. The chain has TRBV10-3 and TRBJ2-3; D is undetermined. CDR1 and CDR2 from the germline V gene are ENHRY and SYGVKD. Trimming left V 10 bases short and J 4 bases short, with 21 bases between. CDR3 length: 15 amino acids.

The V and J genes are TRBV3-1 and TRBJ2-7, with TRBD2 matching 9 bases. The CDR3 length is 15 residues. The trim removed 4 bases at V and 2 bases at J, leaving 6 bases unmatched. CDR1 is LGHDT and CDR2 is YNNKEL in the germline V gene (reference sequence). CDR3: CASSRTSAGPYEQYF. The CDR3 DNA sequence: TGTGCCAGCAGCCGGACTAGCGCCGGACCCTACGAGCAGTACTTC.

V usage is TRBV7-9 and J usage is TRBJ2-7, with D possibly TRBD1 on 6 matching bases. Trimming took off 5 bases at V and 7 bases at J, with 24 bases between the two ends. This CDR3 region has 16 residues. Germline CDR1 SEHNR, CDR2 FQNEAQ (reference sequence). The CDR3 region has the DNA TGTGCCAGCAGCCCTTCAGGGGCTAAACGAACGGGAGAGCAGTACTTC. It is translated as CASSPSGAKRTGEQYF. Full variable domain (remainder filled in from reference TRBV7-9 and TRBJ2-7): DTGVSQNPRHKITKRGQNVTFRCDPISEHNRLYWYRQTLGQGPEFLTYFQNEAQLEKSRLLSDRFSAERPKGSFSTLEIQRTEQGDSAMYLCASSPSGAKRTGEQYFGPGTRLTVT.

This clonotype was seen only a few times. The chain carries TRBV3-1 and TRBJ2-1, with D perhaps given as TRBD1 or TRBD2 (5 bases each). This CDR3 is 16 amino acids long. V lost 0 bases, J lost 5 bases, and 14 bases lay in between. The germline gives CDR1 LGHDT, CDR2 YNNKEL (reference sequence). The CDR3 protein is CASSQEDWTWNNEQFF. The DNA of the CDR3 is TGTGCCAGCAGCCAAGAGGACTGGACATGGAACAATGAGCAGTTCTTC.

This clonotype appeared many times. The V and J genes are TRBV5-1 and TRBJ1-3; no definite D call. The CDR3 spans 15 residues. The V gene lost 2 bases and the J gene lost 0 bases, with 9 bases spanning the gap. Per the germline V gene, CDR1 is SGHRS and CDR2 is YFSETQ. The CDR3 sequence is CASSLYGDSGNTIYF. CDR3 nucleotide sequence: TGCGCCAGCAGCTTATACGGGGACTCTGGAAACACCATATATTTT.

This clonotype turned up a few times. The rearrangement links TRBV7-2 to TRBJ2-7; TRBD2 matches 10 bases. V gave up 5 bases and J gave up 4 bases; unmatched junction bases: 5. The CDR3 runs 14 residues. Germline V gene data show CDR1 as SGHTA and CDR2 as FQGNSA. This CDR3 reads CASSPTAGGYEQYF. As DNA, the CDR3 is TGTGCCAGCAGCCCTACAGCGGGAGGGTACGAGCAGTACTTC.

This clonotype was seen many times. The rearrangement uses TRBV7-9 and TRBJ2-7; D may correspond to TRBD1 or TRBD2 (5 bases each). CDR1 and CDR2 from the germline V gene are SEHNR and FQNEAQ (reference sequence). Trimming stripped 5 bases from V and 5 bases from J, with 16 bases between. This CDR3 is 14 amino acids long. In nucleotides, the CDR3 is TGTGCCAGCAGCCCGGGGCGGTCCGGGAACGAGCAGTACTTC. It specifies CASSPGRSGNEQYF.

The J gene is TRBJ1-2, the V gene TRBV11-2; D may be TRBD1 (5 bases). The length of the CDR3 is 16 residues. Germline assignment: CDR1 SGHAT and CDR2 FQNNGV. Trimming took 0 bases from V and 3 from J, leaving 14 bases between them. The CDR3 DNA follows: TGTGCCAGCAGCTTAGACATTGCGGGGACCCACTATGGCTACACCTTC. Translating it yields CASSLDIAGTHYGYTF.

This clonotype was recorded a few times. The genes are TRBV2 and TRBJ2-7; tentatively, D is TRBD2 (6 bases). CDR1 SNHLY and CDR2 FYNNEI come from the germline V gene. V shed 6 bases and J shed 7 bases, with 19 bases lying between them. The CDR3 consists of 14 residues. DNA of the CDR3: TGTGCCAGCAGCCGGGAGACTACTTCGAGGGAGCAGTACTTC. Encoded protein: CASSRETTSREQYF.

This clonotype occurred a few times. The V gene is TRBV4-1, the J gene TRBJ2-5, with unresolved D. Germline V gene lookup returns CDR1 MGHRA and CDR2 YSYEKL. The CDR3 spans 13 residues. The V end lost 0 bases, the J end lost 7 bases, and 9 bases lay between the germline ends. DNA of the CDR3: TGCGCCAGCAGCCAAGATCGACACGGGACCCAGTACTTC. Translated, it gives CASSQDRHGTQYF.